These 19 T cell receptor beta chains were all obtained from the same sample, sequenced in a study of PD-L1 blockade in urothelial cancer. Some clones are missing from TCRdb's copy, which holds only in-frame ones; the method was immunoSEQ multiplex PCR. The sample includes some 16,000 clones, 89% seen only once; the top ten take 10% to 15%. This sample's time point: pretreatment peripheral blood. Sequencing was performed on PBMCs, taken around atezolizumab (anti-PD-L1) treatment. These receptors were obtained from a man in his sixties or seventies with urothelial cancer.

V is TRBV19 and J is TRBJ1-2; TRBD1 might be the D (5 bases). V lost 3 bases to trimming and J lost 2 bases, with 10 bases between them. The CDR3 has 14 amino acids. Looked up from germline, CDR1 is LNHDA and CDR2 is SQIVND (reference sequence). The CDR3, as DNA: TGTGCCAGTAGTATCGGGTCAGGGAACTATGGCTACACCTTC. Its translation: CASSIGSGNYGYTF.

The chain couples TRBV6-5 to TRBJ2-2, with a tentative D call TRBD2 (5 bases). This CDR3 has 14 amino acids. The germline V gene encodes CDR1 MNHEY and CDR2 SVGAGI. V was trimmed by 6 bases and J by 5 bases, leaving 13 bases between them. The CDR3 spells CASSRRRATGELFF. The CDR3 DNA is TGTGCCAGCAGCCGGAGGCGAGCGACCGGGGAGCTGTTTTTT.

This rearrangement joins TRBV6-6 to TRBJ2-3; 9 positions match TRBD2. CDR3 length: 16 amino acids. With 2 bases clipped from V and 2 bases from J, the junction kept 5 bases outside the gene matches. Germline values: CDR1 MNHNY, CDR2 SVGAGI (reference sequence). Here the CDR3 DNA reads TGTGCCAGCAGTTACAGTCCTAGCGGGGTCACAGATACGCAGTATTTT. Protein product: CASSYSPSGVTDTQYF.

V usage is TRBV25-1 and J usage is TRBJ2-3, with D possibly being TRBD2 (5 bases). The germline V and J ends were trimmed by 7 bases and 6 bases, with 5 bases remaining between them. CDR1 and CDR2 from the germline V gene are MGHDK and SYGVNS. This CDR3 has 10 amino acids. CDR3 nucleotide sequence: TGTGCCAGCACGGGGGATACGCAGTATTTT. This sequence encodes CASTGDTQYF.

The chain is built from TRBV6-1 and TRBJ1-5; D uncertain. This CDR3 has 15 amino acids. CDR1 is MNHNS and CDR2 is SASEGT in the germline V gene. V lost 4 bases, J lost 1 base, and 11 bases lay in between. The CDR3 DNA reads as TGTGCCAGCAGTGGTCCGTTCAGGAGCAATCAGCCCCAGCATTTT. Amino acid sequence: CASSGPFRSNQPQHF.

The CDR3 here is CASSVVSSGNTIYF. The CDR3 nucleotides read TGTGCCAGCAGCGTAGTCAGCTCTGGAAACACCATATATTTT. V and J are TRBV9 and TRBJ1-3; no clear D gene. The CDR3 consists of 14 residues. CDR1 and CDR2 from the germline V gene are SGDLS and YYNGEE. Trimming cost V 0 bases and J 0 bases, with 4 bases left between them.

The V and J genes are TRBV7-2 and TRBJ2-5; D is possibly TRBD2 (6 bases). V lost 2 bases and J lost 5, with 12 bases in between. Germline CDR1 is SGHTA and CDR2 is FQGNSA. The length of the CDR3 is 14 residues. CDR3 in amino acids: CASSLLGRDETQYF. DNA of the CDR3: TGTGCCAGCAGCTTACTTGGGCGGGACGAGACCCAGTACTTC.

This clone was counted between two and nine times. The CDR3 bases are TGTGCCAGCAGCTCTGGTCCGGGCTATGGCTACACCTTC. Its protein is CASSSGPGYGYTF. The chain joins TRBV2 to TRBJ1-2; the D is unclear. Germline assignment: CDR1 SNHLY and CDR2 FYNNEI. V lost 6 bases to trimming and J lost 4 bases, with 12 bases between them. The CDR3 spans 13 residues.

The chain carries TRBV11-2 and TRBJ1-2; tentative D call: TRBD1 (5 bases). V was clipped by 4 bases and J by 2 bases, with 17 bases between them. From germline, CDR1 is SGHAT and CDR2 FQNNGV. CDR3 size: 16 residues. The CDR3 sequence is CASSSNKGPSNYGYTF. CDR3 bases: TGTGCCAGCAGCTCAAACAAGGGGCCCAGCAACTATGGCTACACCTTC.

The chain carries TRBV18 and TRBJ1-4; unclear D gene. V lost 3 bases and J 6 bases, leaving 8 bases between the germline ends. From germline, CDR1 is KGHSH and CDR2 LQKENI. The CDR3 is 13 residues long. CDR3 amino acids: CASSPSGDEKLFF. The DNA of the CDR3 is TGTGCCAGCTCACCGTCCGGGGATGAAAAACTGTTTTTT.

The genes are TRBV27 and TRBJ1-6; 12 nucleotides line up with TRBD1. Trimming took 5 bases from V and 9 from J; bases not matched to a gene: 17. CDR3 length equals 19 residues. Looked up from germline, CDR1 is MNHEY and CDR2 is SMNVEV (reference sequence). CDR3 DNA sequence: TGTGCCAGCAGTCTAAGCCTTCCGGGACAGGGGGCGCGGAGTTCACCCCTCCACTTT. Translated: CASSLSLPGQGARSSPLHF.

This clone was counted only a few times. This sequence joins TRBV5-4 and TRBJ2-7; 8 bases agree with TRBD1. Trimming at V came to 4 bases and at J to 4 bases, leaving 4 bases not matched to a gene. Germline V gene sequence: CDR1 SGHNT, CDR2 YYREEE (reference sequence). CDR3 length equals 13 residues. The CDR3 bases are TGTGCCAGCAGCCCGACAGGGGCTTACGAGCAGTACTTC. Translating gives CASSPTGAYEQYF.

The chain combines TRBV5-4 with TRBJ2-5; D is undetermined. CDR3 length: 13 residues. The V end was cut by 4 bases, the J end by 2 bases, with 9 bases between. Germline CDR1 SGHNT, CDR2 YYREEE (reference sequence). The DNA of the CDR3 is TGTGCCAGCAGCGGAGTTGGGCAAGAGACCCAGTACTTC. It translates to CASSGVGQETQYF.

This chain uses TRBV9 with TRBJ2-2; D remains unclear. With 4 bases removed from V and 9 bases from J, the gap between germline ends came to 13 bases. Germline V CDR1 and CDR2: SGDLS, YYNGEE. This CDR3 is built from 13 residues. In nucleotides, the CDR3 is TGTGCCAGCAGCCTGGCAAGTTTTAGGGAGCTGTTTTTT. This codes for CASSLASFRELFF.

The chain combines TRBV6-1 with TRBJ1-1; D not resolved. Between the trimmed V and J ends, which lost 6 bases and 10 bases, there was a span of 12 bases. Germline loops: CDR1 MNHNS, CDR2 SASEGT. The CDR3 runs to 11 residues. As DNA, the CDR3 is TGTGCCAGCAGCCAGGTACGGGGAGCTTTCTTT. This codes for CASSQVRGAFF.

CDR3 sequence reads: CASAEERTQYF. The CDR3 nucleotides read TGTGCCAGCGCTGAGGAACGTACGCAGTATTTT. The chain combines TRBV2 with TRBJ2-3; no reliable D call. The germline gives CDR1 SNHLY, CDR2 FYNNEI. V lost 8 bases and J 8 bases, leaving 11 bases between the germline ends. This CDR3 spans 11 amino acids.

J is TRBJ1-2 and V is TRBV5-1; TRBD1 agrees at 10 bases. With 5 bases clipped from V and 3 bases from J, the junction kept 7 bases outside the gene matches. The CDR3 has 15 residues. CDR1 is SGHRS and CDR2 is YFSETQ in the germline V gene. The CDR3 protein is CASRLGTGEDYGYTF. For the CDR3, the DNA is TGCGCCAGCAGACTCGGGACAGGGGAGGACTATGGCTACACCTTC.

The chain links TRBV4-1 to TRBJ2-7, with D unresolved. CDR1 is MGHRA and CDR2 is YSYEKL in the germline V gene. V was trimmed by 1 base and J by 7 bases, leaving 11 bases between them. This CDR3 spans 13 amino acids. The CDR3: CASSQVSIDEQYF. CDR3 bases: TGCGCCAGCAGCCAAGTCTCTATTGATGAGCAGTACTTC.

This clone showed up just once. The rearrangement joins TRBV10-2 to TRBJ1-2; tentatively, D is TRBD1 (5 bases). In germline, CDR1 is WSHSY, CDR2 SAAADI. This CDR3 is built from 14 residues. V was clipped by 0 bases and J by 4 bases, with 9 bases between them. The CDR3 DNA reads TGCGCCAGCAGTGAGTCAGCAGGGTTCTATGGCTACACCTTC. This sequence encodes CASSESAGFYGYTF.